A single sample is the source of the 16 T cell receptor beta chains below, sequenced in a study of molecular identifiers for immune sequencing clone quantification. TCRdb used MiXCR to reprocess the PCR reads, holding one entry per CDR3 protein. The sample shows 50,000 to 70,000 distinct CDR3 sequences, around a sixth of them seen only once. Input material: naive CD8+ T cells from blood, with Jurkat cell RNA spiked in. Subset defined: FACS-sorted CD8+CD4-CCR7+CD45RA+ naive T cells. The receptors originated from a human donor in good health. Some libraries in this study had Jurkat cell RNA spiked in.

Many counts were recorded for this clonotype. The chain uses TRBV12-3 or TRBV12-4 and TRBJ2-5, with D possibly TRBD1 on 6 matching bases. Trimming cost V 6 bases and J 0 bases, with 14 bases left between them. The CDR3 has 15 amino acids. The CDR3 DNA reads TGTGCCAGCAGCCGCACCCGGACAGACCAAGAGACCCAGTACTTC. Translated, it gives CASSRTRTDQETQYF.

In its sample, this clonotype was seen a few times. The chain couples TRBV12-3 or TRBV12-4 to TRBJ2-5; tentatively, D is TRBD2 (6 bases). The V end was cut by 7 bases, the J end by 0 bases, with 9 bases between. CDR3 length equals 13 residues. As DNA, the CDR3 is TGTGCCAGCACCCGGGGGTACCAAGAGACCCAGTACTTC. It encodes CASTRGYQETQYF.

This clonotype was recorded at least ten times. The chain is built from TRBV3-1 and TRBJ2-7; a possible D gene is TRBD2 (6 bases). This CDR3 region has 13 residues. The V and J ends lost 4 bases and 7 bases respectively, with 14 bases between them. From germline, CDR1 is LGHDT and CDR2 YNNKEL (reference sequence). CDR3 sequence reads: CASSLSEGREQYF. The CDR3 coding sequence is TGTGCCAGCAGCCTCTCGGAGGGCCGTGAGCAGTACTTC.

This clonotype was counted a few times. CDR3 sequence (DNA): TGTGCCAGCAGCTTAGAGATTGCACGGGTTATCCCCTACGAGCAGTACTTC. It translates to CASSLEIARVIPYEQYF. J is TRBJ2-7 and V is TRBV7-2; D not resolved. Trimming left V 1 base short and J 2 bases short, with 18 bases between. The germline V gene encodes CDR1 SGHTA and CDR2 FQGNSA. This CDR3 comprises 17 residues.

This clonotype showed up many times. J is TRBJ2-4 and V is TRBV10-1; TRBD2 aligns across 14 bases. The germline V gene has CDR1 WNHNN and CDR2 SYGVQD (reference sequence). CDR3 size: 18 residues. The trim removed 8 bases at V and 1 base at J, leaving 10 bases unmatched. CDR3 residues: CASRTTSGRACAKNIQYF. CDR3 DNA sequence: TGCGCCAGCCGAACGACTAGCGGGAGGGCCTGTGCCAAAAACATTCAGTACTTC.

This clonotype is judged medium-sized (0.01 to 0.1%). The V gene is TRBV7-2, the J gene TRBJ2-7, with D tentatively TRBD2 (6 bases). CDR1 and CDR2 (germline): SGHTA, FQGNSA. Between the trimmed V and J ends, which lost 6 bases and 4 bases, there was a span of 19 bases. The CDR3 is 15 amino acids. CDR3 region: CASSSAAGPSYEQYF. DNA of the CDR3: TGTGCCAGCAGTTCAGCCGCGGGACCCTCATACGAGCAGTACTTC.

This clonotype was detected ten times or more. This chain uses TRBV10-3 with TRBJ2-7; D remains unclear. CDR1 ENHRY and CDR2 SYGVKD come from the germline V gene. Trimming removed 3 bases from V and 4 bases from J, with 7 bases in between. This CDR3 comprises 12 residues. CDR3 nucleotides: TGTGCCATCAGTGAAGACCCATACGAGCAGTACTTC. It translates to CAISEDPYEQYF.

This clonotype was detected a few times. V usage is TRBV24-1 and J usage is TRBJ2-7; 8 positions agree with TRBD2. Germline assignment: CDR1 KGHDR and CDR2 SFDVKD. J lost 2 bases, V lost 3 bases, and 8 bases had no gene match. This CDR3 region has 16 residues. CDR3 in amino acids: CATSDRQRELAYEQYF. CDR3 sequence (DNA): TGTGCCACCAGTGATAGGCAGCGGGAGTTAGCCTACGAGCAGTACTTC.

This clonotype was picked up many times. V gene TRBV27 combines with J gene TRBJ2-5; a weak D match, TRBD2 (7 bases). Germline V CDR1 and CDR2: MNHEY, SMNVEV (reference sequence). Trimming left V 6 bases short and J 4 bases short, with 24 bases between. The CDR3 is 17 amino acids. In DNA form, the CDR3 reads TGTGCCAGCAGACTCCTTTCCGGGGGGAAGGGGGGAGAGACCCAGTACTTC. It yields the protein CASRLLSGGKGGETQYF.

This clonotype was recorded many times. The CDR3 region is CSARVSAGVLNEQFF. The DNA for the CDR3 is TGCAGTGCTAGAGTATCAGCGGGAGTACTCAATGAGCAGTTCTTC. V and J are TRBV20-1 and TRBJ2-1; 8 positions agree with TRBD2. Germline V lookup: CDR1 DFQATT, CDR2 SNEGSKA (reference sequence). CDR3 length: 15 residues. After removal of 1 base from V and 6 bases from J, the junction contained 8 bases not matched to a gene.

This clonotype was picked up many times. The V call is TRBV19, the J call TRBJ2-7; TRBD1 agrees at 10 bases. Germline trimming cut 6 bases from V and 1 base from J; bases unmatched to any gene: 0. Germline V lookup: CDR1 LNHDA, CDR2 SQIVND (reference sequence). CDR3 size: 13 residues. The CDR3 is CASRGQGSYEQYF. CDR3 sequence (DNA): TGTGCCAGTAGGGGACAGGGGTCCTACGAGCAGTACTTC.

With regard to this clonotype: The junction shows a germline mismatch at one end, possibly a read error. V gene TRBV24-1 combines with J gene TRBJ2-3; 7 positions match TRBD1. The length of the CDR3 is 20 residues. Looked up from germline, CDR1 is KGHDR and CDR2 is SFDVKD. CDR3 nucleotide sequence: TGTGCCACCAGCGATTTTGGGACAACAGGGGTCGCGTCCCCCATAGATACGCAGTATTTT. Translated, it gives CATSDFGTTGVASPIDTQYF.

Note on this clonotype: It may be a read error: a sequence one base away is much more abundant. This rearrangement joins TRBV28 to TRBJ2-2; D remains ambiguous. CDR3 length: 14 amino acids. The germline V gene has CDR1 MDHEN and CDR2 SYDVKM. The CDR3: CASRLLENTGELFF. The CDR3 DNA is TGTGCCAGCAGGTTATTGGAGAACACCGGGGAGCTGTTTTTT.

This clonotype was recorded many times. The chain recombines TRBV28 with TRBJ1-1, with 9 bases fitting TRBD1. Trimming took 5 bases from V and 4 from J; bases not matched to a gene: 20. The germline V gene has CDR1 MDHEN and CDR2 SYDVKM. The CDR3 loop spans 19 amino acids. The CDR3 sequence is CASSLPPGQGALSLTEAFF. The CDR3 DNA reads as TGTGCCAGCAGTCTCCCCCCGGGACAGGGAGCCCTCAGCCTCACTGAAGCTTTCTTT.

This clonotype was recorded many times. This chain connects TRBV30 to TRBJ2-7; the D gene could be TRBD1 or TRBD2 (5 bases each). V lost 5 bases and J lost 7, with 12 bases in between. From germline, CDR1 is GTSNPN and CDR2 SVGIG (reference sequence). This CDR3 is built from 11 residues. This CDR3 is CAWGDLREQYF. The CDR3 DNA reads as TGTGCCTGGGGGGACCTACGGGAGCAGTACTTC. The entire variable domain, with the rest obtained from reference TRBV30 and TRBJ2-7, is as follows: SQTIHQWPATLVQPVGSPLSLECTVEGTSNPNLYWYRQAAGRGLQLLFYSVGIGQISSEVPQNLSASRPQDRQFILSSKKLLLSDSGFYLCAWGDLREQYFGPGTRLTVT.

This clonotype turned up a few times. The chain links TRBV30 to TRBJ1-1; D is undetermined. V lost 5 bases, J lost 4 bases, and 20 bases lay in between. The germline V gene has CDR1 GTSNPN and CDR2 SVGIG (reference sequence). This CDR3 is built from 15 residues. CDR3 residues: CAWAGWEESITEAFF. CDR3 DNA: TGTGCCTGGGCCGGGTGGGAGGAATCGATCACTGAAGCTTTCTTT. Filled out from reference TRBV30 and TRBJ1-1, the complete variable domain reads SQTIHQWPATLVQPVGSPLSLECTVEGTSNPNLYWYRQAAGRGLQLLFYSVGIGQISSEVPQNLSASRPQDRQFILSSKKLLLSDSGFYLCAWAGWEESITEAFFGQGTRLTVV.